Listed here are 31 T cell receptor beta chains from one sample, sequenced in a study of beta chain features in type 1 diabetes. The sequenced template was cDNA made from the entire isolated RNA. The method was immunoSEQ multiplex PCR; TCRdb's version includes in-frame clones alone and lacks a portion of them. The sample holds hundreds of thousands of clones, less than 9.5% seen once. The specimen sequenced was central memory CD4+ T cells from blood. These TCRs come from a woman between 18 and 29 years old in good health.

This clone was observed a handful of times. J is TRBJ1-1 and V is TRBV20-1; D might be TRBD1 (5 bases). Germline loops: CDR1 DFQATT, CDR2 SNEGSKA (reference sequence). The V end lost 6 bases, the J end lost 8 bases, and 13 bases lay between the germline ends. The CDR3 sequence is 11 residues long. The CDR3 region is CSAWGISEAFF. In DNA form, the CDR3 reads TGCAGTGCGTGGGGGATCTCCGAAGCTTTCTTT.

The chain uses TRBV9 and TRBJ2-3; TRBD1 or TRBD2 may be the D gene (5 bases each). From germline, CDR1 is SGDLS and CDR2 YYNGEE. CDR3 length: 16 residues. Trimming shortened V by 1 base and J by 4 bases, and 16 bases separated the two germline ends. CDR3 amino acids: CASSVQGIGRADTQYF. CDR3 bases: TGTGCCAGCAGCGTACAGGGAATTGGGAGAGCAGATACGCAGTATTTT.

This clone was found a few times. The V and J genes are TRBV7-2 and TRBJ1-5; D ambiguous. Trimming removed 1 base at V and 8 bases at J, with 9 bases between. The CDR3 spans 13 residues. Per germline, CDR1 SGHTA and CDR2 FQGNSA. Here the CDR3 DNA reads TGTGCCAGCAGCTTAGACGGGTGGGAGCCCCAGCATTTT. It yields the protein CASSLDGWEPQHF.

There are a few counts of this clone. The chain joins TRBV6-6 to TRBJ2-7, with 8 bases that match TRBD1. The CDR3 has 14 residues. Per the germline V gene, CDR1 is MNHNY and CDR2 is SVGAGI (reference sequence). V shed 5 bases, J shed 3 bases, and the junction held 6 bases outside the gene matches. The CDR3 DNA is TGTGCCAGCAGTCGAAGACAGGGGATCTACGAGCAGTACTTC. Protein sequence: CASSRRQGIYEQYF.

Notes on this clone: A much larger clone sits a single nucleotide away, making a read error possible. The same CDR3 also results from other DNA sequences found in this sample. V gene TRBV7-2 combines with J gene TRBJ2-3; no definite D call. Germline V gene data show CDR1 as SGHTA and CDR2 as FQGNSA. There are 11 residues in the CDR3. Deletions cut 6 bases from V and 2 bases from J, with 3 bases between. CDR3 protein: CASRDTDTQYF. CDR3 bases: TGTGCCAGCAGAGACACAGATACGCAGTATTTT.

The chain recombines TRBV2 with TRBJ2-7, with D hard to call. CDR3 size: 16 residues. The germline CDR1 and CDR2 sequences are SNHLY and FYNNEI. Trimming stripped 0 bases from V and 0 bases from J, with 12 bases between. The CDR3 spells CASSEALADVSYEQYF. In nucleotides, the CDR3 is TGTGCCAGCAGTGAAGCGTTGGCGGACGTCTCCTACGAGCAGTACTTC.

The CDR3 loop is CASSPLGILSNQPQHF. Here the CDR3 DNA reads TGTGCCAGCAGCCCGTTGGGGATTTTGAGCAATCAGCCCCAGCATTTT. The V gene is TRBV27, the J gene TRBJ1-5; unclear D gene. The CDR3 length is 16 residues. Germline CDR1 is MNHEY and CDR2 is SMNVEV (reference sequence). V lost 6 bases and J lost 1, with 16 bases in between.

V is TRBV4-1 and J is TRBJ2-1; TRBD2 matches 16 bases. The CDR3 runs to 19 residues. Trimming cost V 0 bases and J 10 bases; bases outside gene matches: 12. CDR1 is MGHRA and CDR2 is YSYEKL in the germline V gene. This chain's CDR3 is CASSQERSGTSGRAPEQFF. CDR3 DNA sequence: TGCGCCAGCAGCCAAGAGAGATCGGGGACTAGCGGGAGGGCCCCCGAGCAGTTCTTC.

This sequence joins TRBV4-2 and TRBJ2-1, with 8 bases matching TRBD2. The ends lost 3 bases at V and 1 base at J; junction bases unmatched: 8. The CDR3 totals 17 residues. Germline V gene data show CDR1 as LGHNA and CDR2 as YNFKEQ. The CDR3 spells CASSHPSAGVSYNEQFF. The CDR3 DNA follows: TGTGCCAGCAGCCATCCTTCAGCGGGAGTGTCCTACAATGAGCAGTTCTTC.

The V and J genes are TRBV7-2 and TRBJ1-2; TRBD1 matches at 7 bases. Germline values: CDR1 SGHTA, CDR2 FQGNSA. The CDR3 covers 16 residues. V lost 4 bases to trimming and J lost 5 bases; unmatched junction nucleotides: 13. CDR3 sequence reads: CASSSGGTEKKYGYTF. The CDR3 DNA is TGTGCCAGCAGCTCCGGCGGGACAGAAAAAAAATATGGCTACACCTTC.

A few counts support this clone. The rearrangement links TRBV6-5 to TRBJ2-7; D gene uncertain. Looked up from germline, CDR1 is MNHEY and CDR2 is SVGAGI. V lost 8 bases, J lost 3 bases, and 11 bases lay in between. The CDR3 has 12 residues. CDR3 in amino acids: CASGDPYYEQYF. CDR3 DNA sequence: TGTGCCAGCGGGGATCCATACTACGAGCAGTACTTC.

The rearrangement joins TRBV7-9 to TRBJ1-1; D call uncertain. The germline gives CDR1 SEHNR, CDR2 FQNEAQ (reference sequence). The CDR3 loop spans 12 amino acids. Between the trimmed V and J ends, which lost 6 bases and 11 bases, there was a span of 16 bases. The CDR3 sequence: CASRSWSGHAFF. The DNA of the CDR3 is TGTGCCAGCAGGTCTTGGTCTGGTCATGCTTTCTTT. Together with reference TRBV7-9 and TRBJ1-1, the CDR3 gives the full variable domain: DTGVSQNPRHKITKRGQNVTFRCDPISEHNRLYWYRQTLGQGPEFLTYFQNEAQLEKSRLLSDRFSAERPKGSFSTLEIQRTEQGDSAMYLCASRSWSGHAFFGQGTRLTVV.

The J gene is TRBJ2-5, the V gene TRBV7-9, with D perhaps matching TRBD2 (5 bases). Germline V gives CDR1 SEHNR, CDR2 FQNEAQ (reference sequence). There are 16 residues in the CDR3. V was shortened by 1 base and J by 2 bases, with 14 bases between the two germline ends. Here the CDR3 DNA reads TGTGCCAGCAGCTTAGACCGAAGCGGAGTACAAGAGACCCAGTACTTC. The encoded protein is CASSLDRSGVQETQYF.

The gene calls are TRBV5-6 and TRBJ1-5; no clear D. CDR3 length equals 14 residues. Deletions cut 0 bases from V and 4 bases from J, with 8 bases between. From germline, CDR1 is SGHDT and CDR2 YYEEEE. CDR3 residues: CASSLGVRNQPQHF. CDR3 coding DNA: TGTGCCAGCAGCTTGGGGGTTAGGAATCAGCCCCAGCATTTT.

The gene calls are TRBV15 and TRBJ1-1, with 7 positions matching TRBD1. V lost 9 bases and J lost 1; bases outside the gene matches: 11. The CDR3 loop spans 15 amino acids. Per germline, CDR1 LNHNV and CDR2 YYDKDF (reference sequence). The CDR3 sequence: CATRDPTGRNTEAFF. For the CDR3, the DNA is TGTGCCACTAGGGACCCGACAGGGAGGAACACTGAAGCTTTCTTT.

This clone occurred a few times. This chain connects TRBV4-3 to TRBJ1-4; D may be TRBD1 (6 bases). The CDR3 is 16 residues long. Germline CDR1 is LGHNA and CDR2 is YSLEER. V was shortened by 2 bases and J by 7 bases, with 17 bases between the two germline ends. DNA for the CDR3: TGCGCCAGCAGCCAAACCTCGACAGGCAGGGGTGAAAAACTGTTTTTT. As protein: CASSQTSTGRGEKLFF.

This clone was counted between two and nine times. The genes are TRBV28 and TRBJ1-4; 7 bases are a match to TRBD1. The V and J ends lost 8 bases and 5 bases, in that order; junction bases with no gene match: 11. Germline lookup yields CDR1 MDHEN and CDR2 SYDVKM. The CDR3 covers 15 residues. This chain's CDR3 is CASRRGGRTNEKLFF. For the CDR3, the DNA is TGTGCCAGCCGCAGAGGGGGCAGGACAAATGAAAAACTGTTTTTT.

This clone was observed many times. This rearrangement joins TRBV29-1 to TRBJ2-5; D gene ambiguous. V was trimmed by 6 bases and J by 1 base, leaving 9 bases between them. From germline, CDR1 is SQVTM and CDR2 ANQGSEA. CDR3 length equals 12 residues. The CDR3 is CSVKSPQETQYF. The CDR3 DNA follows: TGCAGCGTGAAGAGCCCCCAAGAGACCCAGTACTTC.

Only a few counts were recorded for this clone. The chain uses TRBV15 and TRBJ2-4; D unclear. The V and J ends lost 0 bases and 0 bases respectively, with 6 bases between them. This CDR3 is built from 15 residues. Germline CDR1 is LNHNV and CDR2 is YYDKDF (reference sequence). The CDR3 is CATSRDQTAKNIQYF. The CDR3 DNA follows: TGTGCCACCAGCAGAGATCAAACAGCCAAAAACATTCAGTACTTC. Together with reference TRBV15 and TRBJ2-4, the CDR3 gives the full variable domain: DAMVIQNPRYQVTQFGKPVTLSCSQTLNHNVMYWYQQKSSQAPKLLFHYYDKDFNNEADTPDNFQSRRPNTSFCFLDIRSPGLGDTAMYLCATSRDQTAKNIQYFGAGTRLSVL.

This clone was counted only a few times. This chain joins TRBV23-1 and TRBJ1-3; D unclear. TRBV23-1 carries the ORF label, with uncertain function. V gave up 0 bases and J gave up 0 bases, with 15 bases separating them. This CDR3 is built from 18 residues. For the CDR3, the DNA is TGCGCCAGCAGTCAATCTCGAAGCGTCTACTACTCTGGAAACACCATATATTTT. This sequence encodes CASSQSRSVYYSGNTIYF.

This clone has a handful of counts. The gene calls are TRBV7-2 and TRBJ2-1; TRBD2 aligns across 9 bases. The CDR3 spans 16 residues. V gave up 0 bases and J gave up 4 bases; unmatched junction bases: 4. Germline V CDR1 and CDR2: SGHTA, FQGNSA. As DNA, the CDR3 is TGTGCCAGCAGCTTAGCTGCTAGCGGGGTTTACAATGAGCAGTTCTTC. Amino acid sequence: CASSLAASGVYNEQFF.

V usage is TRBV7-2 and J usage is TRBJ2-2, with no clear D. The germline V gene has CDR1 SGHTA and CDR2 FQGNSA. The CDR3 extends over 13 amino acids. V lost 6 bases and J 4 bases, leaving 9 bases between the germline ends. The CDR3, as DNA: TGTGCCAGCAGTCCCACGCGCACCGGGGAGCTGTTTTTT. Encoded protein: CASSPTRTGELFF.

This clone was found a few times. The rearrangement links TRBV7-6 to TRBJ2-2; D is undetermined. Trimming left V 2 bases short and J 2 bases short, with 9 bases between. This CDR3 has 15 residues. CDR1 is SGHVS and CDR2 is FNYEAQ in the germline V gene. CDR3 sequence reads: CASSLRPDNTGELFF. The CDR3 DNA follows: TGTGCCAGCAGCTTAAGGCCAGACAACACCGGGGAGCTGTTTTTT.

This clone came up a few times. This chain connects TRBV10-2 to TRBJ1-1, with D unresolved. The CDR3 runs 14 residues. Trimming removed 3 bases at V and 0 bases at J, with 8 bases between. The germline CDR1 and CDR2 sequences are WSHSY and SAAADI. The CDR3 DNA sequence: TGCGCCAGCAGTGAAGGGAACTTGAACACTGAAGCTTTCTTT. Protein sequence: CASSEGNLNTEAFF.

This chain links TRBV25-1 with TRBJ1-2; possible D gene TRBD1, 5 bases. The CDR3 loop spans 13 amino acids. Looked up from germline, CDR1 is MGHDK and CDR2 is SYGVNS. V dropped 2 bases and J dropped 4 bases, with 8 bases sitting between them. CDR3 coding DNA: TGTGCCAGCAGTGAAGTGACAGTCTATGGCTACACCTTC. Amino acid sequence: CASSEVTVYGYTF.

The chain combines TRBV27 with TRBJ2-5; unclear D gene. Trimming cost V 5 bases and J 0 bases, with 7 bases left between them. Germline-derived CDR1 and CDR2 are MNHEY and SMNVEV (reference sequence). The CDR3 consists of 13 residues. The CDR3 here is CASSPNNQETQYF. Written as DNA, the CDR3 is TGTGCCAGCAGTCCCAATAACCAAGAGACCCAGTACTTC.

The V and J genes are TRBV5-4 and TRBJ2-3; perhaps TRBD1 as D (6 bases). V was clipped by 4 bases and J by 6 bases, with 15 bases between them. This CDR3 has 14 amino acids. Germline assignment: CDR1 SGHNT and CDR2 YYREEE (reference sequence). CDR3 nucleotides: TGTGCCAGCAGCACGACCGGGACAATCGATACGCAGTATTTT. Translating gives CASSTTGTIDTQYF.

This clone was observed a few times. The CDR3 loop is CASWTGKLFF. In nucleotides, the CDR3 is TGTGCCAGTTGGACTGGAAAACTGTTTTTT. J is TRBJ1-4 and V is TRBV5-3; D gene unclear. TRBV5-3 is placed among ORFs of uncertain function. The CDR3 sequence is 10 residues long. Trimming shortened V by 8 bases and J by 10 bases, and 9 bases separated the two germline ends.

As concerns this clone: The sample contains more than one DNA sequence encoding this CDR3. The CDR3 nucleotides are TGTGCCAGCAGTTTAGCGGGTGATGGCTACACCTTC. Its translation: CASSLAGDGYTF. The chain recombines TRBV27 with TRBJ1-2; no definite D call. The CDR3 sequence is 12 residues long. Trimming removed 2 bases from V and 6 bases from J, with 7 bases in between. Germline-derived CDR1 and CDR2 are MNHEY and SMNVEV (reference sequence).

This clone was observed many times. J is TRBJ2-1 and V is TRBV5-1; 11 bases line up with TRBD2. Germline CDR1 and CDR2: SGHRS and YFSETQ. The CDR3 totals 16 residues. V was pared by 4 bases and J by 6 bases, with 9 bases of the junction left unmatched. The CDR3 DNA follows: TGCGCCAGCAGCCTCGATAGCGGGAGGGCCGGCAATGAGCAGTTCTTC. This sequence encodes CASSLDSGRAGNEQFF.

The chain recombines TRBV29-1 with TRBJ1-2, with D possibly being TRBD1 (5 bases). V was trimmed by 7 bases and J by 6 bases, leaving 15 bases between them. Germline V gene lookup returns CDR1 SQVTM and CDR2 ANQGSEA. CDR3 length: 12 amino acids. The CDR3, as DNA: TGCAGCGCCGGGACTCCTCAGAATGGCTACACCTTC. Translating it yields CSAGTPQNGYTF. Supplemented by reference TRBV29-1 and TRBJ1-2, the full variable domain reads SAVISQKPSRDICQRGTSLTIQCQVDSQVTMMFWYRQQPGQSLTLIATANQGSEATYESGFVIDKFPISRPNLTFSTLTVSNMSPEDSSIYLCSAGTPQNGYTFGSGTRLTVV.